Listed below are T cell receptor beta chains from one sample, sequenced in a study of cytomegalovirus exposure and HLA in healthy donors. This table comes from immunoSEQ multiplex PCR, and its TCRdb copy is limited to in-frame clones, with some not included. The sample has 95,000 to 120,000 clones, 82% seen once. The sample was PBMCs. These receptors were collected from a woman in her late teens or twenties in good health and CMV-seronegative. Each CDR3 is given with its conserved first and last residue. The order of the fields is D gene, V gene, clone size, CDR3 length, J gene, CDR3 protein, CDR3 DNA. The D gene is left open where the match is weak. Size tells how often a clone was seen (once, few, many) or the class of an expanded clone, and some rows leave it out.

D gene: TRBD2; V gene: TRBV7-6; clone size: NA; CDR3 length: 16; J gene: TRBJ2-7; CDR3 protein: CASSLVTRGVWREQYF; CDR3 DNA: TGTGCCAGCAGCTTAGTTACGCGGGGGGTGTGGAGGGAGCAGTACTTC
D gene: NA; V gene: TRBV19; clone size: NA; CDR3 length: 14; J gene: TRBJ1-2; CDR3 protein: CASSLTTGSYGYTF; CDR3 DNA: TGTGCCAGTAGTTTAACGACAGGTTCCTATGGCTACACCTTC
D gene: NA; V gene: TRBV19; clone size: NA; CDR3 length: 12; J gene: TRBJ1-1; CDR3 protein: CASSIGNTEAFF; CDR3 DNA: TGTGCCAGTAGTATCGGGAACACTGAAGCTTTCTTT
D gene: NA; V gene: TRBV11-1; clone size: NA; CDR3 length: 14; J gene: TRBJ2-7; CDR3 protein: CASSTWDGQGEQYF; CDR3 DNA: TGTGCCAGCAGCACATGGGACGGCCAGGGGGAGCAGTACTTC
D gene: NA; V gene: TRBV11-2; clone size: once; CDR3 length: 12; J gene: TRBJ2-5; CDR3 protein: CASSSLRRAQYF; CDR3 DNA: TGTGCCAGCAGCTCCTTAAGGCGGGCCCAGTACTTC
D gene: NA; V gene: TRBV4-3; clone size: NA; CDR3 length: 16; J gene: TRBJ1-2; CDR3 protein: CASSQSRGGGNYGYTF; CDR3 DNA: TGCGCCAGCAGCCAGTCCCGGGGAGGGGGAAACTATGGCTACACCTTC
D gene: TRBD2; V gene: TRBV5-1; clone size: NA; CDR3 length: 15; J gene: TRBJ2-1; CDR3 protein: CASSATSGAYNEQFF; CDR3 DNA: TGCGCCAGCAGCGCCACTAGCGGGGCCTACAATGAGCAGTTCTTC
D gene: NA; V gene: TRBV19; clone size: few; CDR3 length: 12; J gene: TRBJ1-5; CDR3 protein: CASSPSDKPQHF; CDR3 DNA: TGTGCCAGTAGTCCCTCAGACAAGCCCCAGCATTTT
D gene: TRBD2; V gene: TRBV28; clone size: NA; CDR3 length: 13; J gene: TRBJ2-3; CDR3 protein: CASSLFGSGPGYF; CDR3 DNA: TGTGCCAGCAGTTTATTCGGTAGCGGGCCCGGGTATTTT
D gene: TRBD1; V gene: TRBV11-3; clone size: NA; CDR3 length: 18; J gene: TRBJ2-5; CDR3 protein: CASSLIGGGPRRKETQYF; CDR3 DNA: TGTGCCAGCAGCTTGATAGGGGGCGGGCCCCGACGTAAAGAGACCCAGTACTTC
D gene: NA; V gene: TRBV9; clone size: NA; CDR3 length: 17; J gene: TRBJ1-6; CDR3 protein: CASSVELGGGYNSPLHF; CDR3 DNA: TGTGCCAGCAGCGTAGAGTTGGGGGGAGGCTATAATTCACCCCTCCACTTT
D gene: NA; V gene: TRBV19; clone size: few; CDR3 length: 13; J gene: TRBJ1-4; CDR3 protein: CASKGAGVEKLFF; CDR3 DNA: TGTGCCAGTAAGGGCGCGGGGGTTGAAAAACTGTTTTTT
D gene: NA; V gene: TRBV15; clone size: NA; CDR3 length: 15; J gene: TRBJ1-1; CDR3 protein: CATSRDGVREAEAFF; CDR3 DNA: TGTGCCACCAGCAGAGATGGAGTCAGGGAGGCTGAAGCTTTCTTT
D gene: TRBD2; V gene: TRBV11-3; clone size: NA; CDR3 length: 18; J gene: TRBJ2-1; CDR3 protein: CASSLGFIAGGKYNEQFF; CDR3 DNA: TGTGCCAGCAGCTTAGGATTTATAGCGGGAGGGAAATACAATGAGCAGTTCTTC
D gene: TRBD1; V gene: TRBV5-1; clone size: NA; CDR3 length: 14; J gene: TRBJ2-7; CDR3 protein: CASSTRDRVYEQYF; CDR3 DNA: TGCGCCAGCAGCACCCGGGACAGGGTCTACGAGCAGTACTTC